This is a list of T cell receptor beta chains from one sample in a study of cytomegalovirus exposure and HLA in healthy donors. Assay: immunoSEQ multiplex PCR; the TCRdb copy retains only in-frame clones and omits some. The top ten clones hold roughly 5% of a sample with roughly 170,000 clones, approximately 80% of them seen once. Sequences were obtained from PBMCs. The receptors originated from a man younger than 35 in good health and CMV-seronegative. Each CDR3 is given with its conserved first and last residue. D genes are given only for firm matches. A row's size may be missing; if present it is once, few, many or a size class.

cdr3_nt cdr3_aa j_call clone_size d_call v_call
TGTGCCAGCGGGCTAGCGGGAGGTCATGAGCAGTTCTTC CASGLAGGHEQFF TRBJ2-1 - TRBD2 TRBV11-3
TGTGCCAGCTCCCTCGACTACGGGACAGCCCCCTACGAGCAGTACTTC CASSLDYGTAPYEQYF TRBJ2-7 - TRBD1 TRBV18
TGTGCCAGCAGTTTAAAACCGGGAAAAGGGAACACCATATATTTT CASSLKPGKGNTIYF TRBJ1-3 few - TRBV27
TGTGCCAGCAGCTCCTCCGGGAGGGGTGAAGAGACCCAGTACTTC CASSSSGRGEETQYF TRBJ2-5 once TRBD2 TRBV11-2
TGTGCCCACTCGACCGGGGGAACTCAGCCCCAGCATTTT CAHSTGGTQPQHF TRBJ1-5 few - TRBV10-3
TGTGCCAGCAGTTTAGGTCCAGGGCGGCGCGATGGCTACACCTTC CASSLGPGRRDGYTF TRBJ1-2 - - TRBV28
TGTGCCAGAAGTGGAGGGGGAAAATGGGGTGCGGGTCAGCCCCAGCATTTT CARSGGGKWGAGQPQHF TRBJ1-5 - - TRBV6-4
TGTGCCAGCAGCTTAGATTCCCCGATCGGCTCCTACAATGAGCAGTTCTTC CASSLDSPIGSYNEQFF TRBJ2-1 - - TRBV7-8
TGTGCCACCAGCGCTCGCCACCTCCCAGACAGATCCTATGGCTACACCTTC CATSARHLPDRSYGYTF TRBJ1-2 - - TRBV15
TGTGCCAGCAGTTTGTCGGGAGTGGGAAGCGAGCAGTACTTC CASSLSGVGSEQYF TRBJ2-7 - - TRBV28
TGTGCCAGCAGCTTACTAGCGGGGTCTGGCACAGATACGCAGTATTTT CASSLLAGSGTDTQYF TRBJ2-3 - TRBD2 TRBV7-9
TGTGCCAGCAGTGTAGCGGGAAGGTACGAGCAGTACTTC CASSVAGRYEQYF TRBJ2-7 - TRBD2 TRBV6-5
TGTGCCAGCAGCTCCCTTAGGGCTAGCGGGGGCACAGATACGCAGTATTTT CASSSLRASGGTDTQYF TRBJ2-3 few TRBD2 TRBV7-2
TGTGCCAGCAGACTCGGGACAGGGCTTGTCGGGGAGCTGTTTTTT CASRLGTGLVGELFF TRBJ2-2 once TRBD1 TRBV27
TGTGCCAGCAGCCCACAATTTCCTAGAGGGAATGAGCAGTTCTTC CASSPQFPRGNEQFF TRBJ2-1 - - TRBV14
TGTTCCAGCAGCTTAGGAGGCGGGGGCTACACCTTC CSSSLGGGGYTF TRBJ1-2 - - TRBV7-9
TGTGCCAGCAGCGGATGGACAGGGATCAACAATTCACCCCTCCACTTT CASSGWTGINNSPLHF TRBJ1-6 - TRBD1 TRBV27
TGTGCCAGCTCATGGGGAAGGCTAGCGGGACGCTCCTACAATGAGCAGTTCTTC CASSWGRLAGRSYNEQFF TRBJ2-1 once TRBD2 TRBV11-2
TGTGCCAGCAGTTCCGATCGGACTAGCGGGAGTTACAATGAGCAGTTCTTC CASSSDRTSGSYNEQFF TRBJ2-1 - TRBD2 TRBV27
TGCAGCGTTGGAAAGACAGGGGGTAACTATGGCTACACCTTC CSVGKTGGNYGYTF TRBJ1-2 - TRBD1 TRBV29-1
TGTGCCAGCAGCGTAGGGCGGGGGTTTCCCGGGGAGCTGTTTTTT CASSVGRGFPGELFF TRBJ2-2 - TRBD2 TRBV9
TGTGCCAGCAGCCAAGACAGGGGATACGAGCAGTACTTC CASSQDRGYEQYF TRBJ2-7 - TRBD1 TRBV7-2
TGTGCCAGTAGTCCCAACGCGTGGGGCGCTTACAATGAGCAGTTCTTC CASSPNAWGAYNEQFF TRBJ2-1 - - TRBV19
TGTGCCAGCGATAGTAGCGGGAGGTACGAAGATACGCAGTATTTT CASDSSGRYEDTQYF TRBJ2-3 - TRBD2 TRBV7-9
TGCGCCAGCAGCCAAGGTCGGGGTTCACATGGCTACACCTTC CASSQGRGSHGYTF TRBJ1-2 - - TRBV4-1
TGTGCCAGCAGGGACGGACGGGGTGGTGGGGCCAACGTCCTGACTTTC CASRDGRGGGANVLTF TRBJ2-6 - - TRBV2
TGTGCCAGTAGGCGGGGACAGGGCTCTGGAAACACCATATATTTT CASRRGQGSGNTIYF TRBJ1-3 - TRBD1 TRBV19
TGTGCCAGCAGTGCCTGCTACGAGCAGTACTTC CASSACYEQYF TRBJ2-7 few - TRBV6-1
TGTGCCAGCAGTTTCCACAGGGGGAGGGAGCCCCAGCATTTT CASSFHRGREPQHF TRBJ1-5 - TRBD1 TRBV27
TGCGCCAGCAGCTTGTTTCTAATAGGGGCGAGGACTGAAGCTTTCTTT CASSLFLIGARTEAFF TRBJ1-1 - - TRBV5-1
TGTGCCAGCAGTTTAGGGACTCCAGAGACCCAGTACTTC CASSLGTPETQYF TRBJ2-5 few - TRBV28
TGTGCCAGCACCCCTAGGATTTCCTACGAGCAGTACTTC CASTPRISYEQYF TRBJ2-7 - - TRBV5-8
TGTGCCAGCAGCTCCCCTTTGGAGCAGTACTTC CASSSPLEQYF TRBJ2-5 - - TRBV28
TGTGCCCGCCGGGACAGGGGAAATTCACCCCTCCACTTT CARRDRGNSPLHF TRBJ1-6 - TRBD1 TRBV2
TGCAGCGTAGCCGGGACTGACGTAACTAACTATGGCTACACCTTC CSVAGTDVTNYGYTF TRBJ1-2 once - TRBV29-1
TGCGCCAGCAGCTCCGAGGGAAACACTGAAGCTTTCTTT CASSSEGNTEAFF TRBJ1-1 - - TRBV5-1
TGCGGGTTGACAGGCGACACTGAAGCTTTCTTT CGLTGDTEAFF TRBJ1-1 - - TRBV20-1
TGTGCCAGCAGCCCGGCGGGGGCCCTGGGTTTCGAGACCCAGTACTTC CASSPAGALGFETQYF TRBJ2-5 - - TRBV7-9
TGTGCCAGCAGCTTATCCGGACTAGCGGGGAATGAGCAGTTCTTC CASSLSGLAGNEQFF TRBJ2-1 - TRBD2 TRBV7-9
TGTGCCAGCAGTTACTCCCCAACTAACTATGGCTACACCTTC CASSYSPTNYGYTF TRBJ1-2 - - TRBV6-5
TGTGCCAGCAGCCCGGGACTAGCGGGTGGCAATGAGCAGTTCTTC CASSPGLAGGNEQFF TRBJ2-1 - TRBD2 TRBV5-4
TGTGCCACCAGCAGAGGGGCCGGAGGCCGCGACTACAATGAGCAGTTCTTC CATSRGAGGRDYNEQFF TRBJ2-1 - - TRBV15
TGCGCCAGCAGCCAAGATCTATTCGGGCGACTAGCGGGAGACTACAATGAGCAGTTCTTC CASSQDLFGRLAGDYNEQFF TRBJ2-1 - TRBD2 TRBV4-3
TGTGCCAGCAGCTCGGGACAGGGCTCCTACGAGCAGTACTTC CASSSGQGSYEQYF TRBJ2-7 - TRBD1 TRBV11-2